What follows are 32 T cell receptor beta chains derived from one specimen sequenced in a study of blood T cell repertoires in COVID-19. The data were produced by immunoSEQ multiplex PCR, yet TCRdb's version contains in-frame clones alone and is incomplete. The data hold around 130,000 clones, with approximately 85% observed a single time. The sample consisted of peripheral blood. These receptor sequences come from a human donor in a cohort sampled during active COVID-19.

The gene calls are TRBV5-4 and TRBJ2-5; 13 positions match TRBD2. V trimming: 4 bases; J trimming: 5 bases; junction bases outside the gene matches: 8. Germline assignment: CDR1 SGHNT and CDR2 YYREEE (reference sequence). This CDR3 spans 16 amino acids. In nucleotides, the CDR3 is TGTGCCAGCAGCGATAGACTAGCGGGAGGTCGGGAGACCCAGTACTTC. It codes for CASSDRLAGGRETQYF.

The chain employs TRBV5-4 and TRBJ1-1; D is unclear. V shed 4 bases and J shed 6 bases, with 16 bases lying between them. Germline V gene sequence: CDR1 SGHNT, CDR2 YYREEE (reference sequence). The CDR3 totals 14 residues. CDR3 coding DNA: TGTGCCAGCAGCCCGGGTTTAAATCTGGCTGAAGCTTTCTTT. It translates to CASSPGLNLAEAFF.

This clone was seen only a few times. This chain joins TRBV28 and TRBJ1-1; D might be TRBD1 (6 bases). The CDR3 length is 14 residues. V lost 3 bases and J lost 5, with 13 bases in between. Per germline, CDR1 MDHEN and CDR2 SYDVKM. DNA of the CDR3: TGTGCCAGCAGTTTTTCGGGGAGGGGGACTGAAGCTTTCTTT. Amino acid sequence: CASSFSGRGTEAFF.

V gene TRBV7-2 combines with J gene TRBJ2-5, with a possible D match to TRBD1 (5 bases). The V and J ends lost 2 bases and 5 bases respectively, with 27 bases between them. The CDR3 runs to 19 residues. Germline loops: CDR1 SGHTA, CDR2 FQGNSA. The CDR3 reads CASSLFPLQGLGIMETQYF. The CDR3 DNA follows: TGTGCCAGCAGCTTATTCCCGCTTCAGGGATTAGGGATAATGGAGACCCAGTACTTC.

The chain employs TRBV28 and TRBJ2-7; 9 bases line up with TRBD1. Germline CDR1 reads MDHEN; CDR2 reads SYDVKM. The CDR3 covers 16 residues. J lost 3 bases, V lost 5 bases, and 11 bases had no gene match. Here the CDR3 DNA reads TGTGCCAGCAGTCCCACTCACAGGGGGCGCGACTACGAGCAGTACTTC. It specifies CASSPTHRGRDYEQYF. Using reference TRBV28 and TRBJ2-7 for the parts outside the CDR3, the full variable domain is DVKVTQSSRYLVKRTGEKVFLECVQDMDHENMFWYRQDPGLGLRLIYFSYDVKMKEKGDIPEGYSVSREKKERFSLILESASTNQTSMYLCASSPTHRGRDYEQYFGPGTRLTVT.

Points on this clone: Compared with germline, one end of the junction differs, possibly owing to a read error. This sequence joins TRBV3-1 (or the pseudogene TRBV3-2) and TRBJ1-6; D is ambiguous. CDR3 length equals 14 residues. Germline V CDR1 and CDR2: LGHDT, YNNKEL (reference sequence). In DNA form, the CDR3 reads TGTGCCAGCAGCCAAGAAAATTACAATTCACCTCTCCACTTT. This codes for CASSQENYNSPLHF.

This chain joins TRBV5-6 and TRBJ1-3, with a weak D call TRBD1 (5 bases). The CDR3 runs 16 residues. V was cut by 0 bases and J by 3 bases, with 13 bases left in between. Looked up from germline, CDR1 is SGHDT and CDR2 is YYEEEE. DNA for the CDR3: TGTGCCAGCAGCTTGGCCTTGGGCCAGGGTGGAAACACCATATATTTT. It translates to CASSLALGQGGNTIYF.

The CDR3 loop is CAIRTGHTEAFF. CDR3 DNA sequence: TGTGCCATCAGAACAGGGCACACTGAAGCTTTCTTT. V usage is TRBV28 and J usage is TRBJ1-1, with a weak D call TRBD1 (6 bases). Germline CDR1 MDHEN, CDR2 SYDVKM. V lost 10 bases to trimming and J lost 3 bases, with 12 bases between them. This CDR3 is 12 amino acids long.

V is TRBV19 and J is TRBJ2-2; no reliable D call. Trimming took off 5 bases at V and 2 bases at J, with 12 bases between the two ends. In germline, CDR1 is LNHDA, CDR2 SQIVND (reference sequence). The CDR3 consists of 15 residues. The chain's CDR3 is CASSQTNLNTGELFF. In DNA form, the CDR3 reads TGTGCCAGTAGTCAGACAAACTTAAACACCGGGGAGCTGTTTTTT.

This chain links TRBV19 with TRBJ2-6, with D unresolved. Trimming removed 6 bases from V and 0 bases from J, with 6 bases in between. Germline CDR1 reads LNHDA; CDR2 reads SQIVND (reference sequence). The CDR3 has 14 residues. CDR3 coding DNA: TGTGCCAGTAGACTCCGCTCTGGGGCCAACGTCCTGACTTTC. Translation: CASRLRSGANVLTF.

The chain employs TRBV11-2 and TRBJ2-2; 8 bases are shared with TRBD2. Unmatched junction bases numbered 2, after V lost 1 base and J lost 7 bases. Per germline, CDR1 SGHAT and CDR2 FQNNGV. The CDR3 extends over 14 amino acids. This chain's CDR3 is CASSLGGTSGELFF. CDR3 bases: TGTGCCAGCAGCTTAGGAGGGACTAGCGGGGAGCTGTTTTTT.

V gene TRBV6-4 combines with J gene TRBJ2-1; 13 nucleotides agree with TRBD2. This CDR3 has 15 residues. V lost 6 bases, J lost 10 bases, and 9 bases stayed unmatched. Germline loops: CDR1 MRHNA, CDR2 SNTAGT. DNA of the CDR3: TGTGCCAGCAGACCCACTAGCGGGAGGGTCCGGGAGCAGTTCTTC. Translation: CASRPTSGRVREQFF.

The J gene is TRBJ2-7, the V gene TRBV7-2; 13 nucleotides line up with TRBD2. The CDR3 loop spans 15 amino acids. V shed 4 bases, J shed 4 bases, and the junction held 4 bases outside the gene matches. Germline V gene data show CDR1 as SGHTA and CDR2 as FQGNSA. The CDR3 coding sequence is TGTGCCAGCAGCTGGGGACTAGCGGGGCAATACGAGCAGTACTTC. This sequence encodes CASSWGLAGQYEQYF.

The chain is built from TRBV4-3 and TRBJ2-3, with D possibly TRBD1 on 6 matching bases. Germline CDR1 is LGHNA and CDR2 is YSLEER. This CDR3 region has 15 residues. V dropped 4 bases and J dropped 4 bases, with 15 bases sitting between them. As DNA, the CDR3 is TGCGCCAGCAGCCTCTACCGAACAGGGTCAGATACGCAGTATTTT. Translation: CASSLYRTGSDTQYF.

This clone was seen only a few times. V is TRBV5-5 and J is TRBJ1-3, with TRBD1 matching 8 bases. V shed 3 bases and J 7 bases; nucleotides not matched to a gene: 6. The CDR3 is 14 residues long. CDR1 is SGHKS and CDR2 is YYEKEE in the germline V gene (reference sequence). CDR3 sequence reads: CASSYPGQVNTIYF. CDR3 bases: TGTGCCAGCAGCTATCCGGGACAGGTTAACACCATATATTTT.

Here the CDR3 reads CASSEAPLSRGGYTF. The CDR3 nucleotides are TGTGCCAGCAGTGAAGCGCCATTGAGCAGGGGTGGCTACACCTTC. The chain couples TRBV2 to TRBJ1-2, with a possible D match to TRBD1 (6 bases). Deletions cut 0 bases from V and 7 bases from J, with 15 bases between. From germline, CDR1 is SNHLY and CDR2 FYNNEI. The CDR3 covers 15 residues. Variable domain in full (rest from reference TRBV2 and TRBJ1-2): EPEVTQTPSHQVTQMGQEVILRCVPISNHLYFYWYRQILGQKVEFLVSFYNNEISEKSEIFDDQFSVERPDGSNFTLKIRSTKLEDSAMYFCASSEAPLSRGGYTFGSGTRLTVV.

The V call is TRBV19, the J call TRBJ1-5, with D possibly matching TRBD1 (6 bases). CDR1 and CDR2 (germline): LNHDA, SQIVND (reference sequence). The V end lost 5 bases, the J end lost 7 bases, and 18 bases lay between the germline ends. This CDR3 contains 15 residues. In DNA, the CDR3 is TGTGCCAGTAGTCGCCCGTTCGGGGGGCAACAGCCCCAGCATTTT. This codes for CASSRPFGGQQPQHF.

V is TRBV5-6 and J is TRBJ1-2; D ambiguous. The V gene's germline CDR1 is SGHDT and CDR2 YYEEEE. The V end lost 6 bases, the J end lost 2 bases, and 17 bases lay between the germline ends. The CDR3 is made up of 15 amino acids. CDR3 coding DNA: TGTGCCAGCATCCTGTCAGCGGGCGAGAACTATGGCTACACCTTC. Translated, it gives CASILSAGENYGYTF.

The CDR3 region has the DNA TGTGCCACCAGCTTCTCCGGTACGAGGGGGGGCTACACCTTC. It codes for CATSFSGTRGGYTF. The rearrangement links TRBV15 to TRBJ1-2; a possible D gene is TRBD1 (6 bases). The germline V gene has CDR1 LNHNV and CDR2 YYDKDF (reference sequence). V lost 5 bases to trimming and J lost 8 bases, with 18 bases between them. The CDR3 extends over 14 amino acids.

The chain carries TRBV6-5 and TRBJ1-1; 8 nucleotides match TRBD1. Trimming cost V 5 bases and J 4 bases; bases outside gene matches: 6. This CDR3 is built from 14 residues. Germline V gene sequence: CDR1 MNHEY, CDR2 SVGAGI. CDR3 loop: CASSPDRGGTEAFF. In DNA form, the CDR3 reads TGTGCCAGCAGTCCCGACAGGGGCGGCACTGAAGCTTTCTTT.

CDR3 bases: TGTGCCAGCAGTTCAGACAGGGGGCCTAATGAGCAGTACTTC. This translates into CASSSDRGPNEQYF. The chain combines TRBV6-2 or TRBV6-3 with TRBJ2-7; TRBD1 matches at 10 bases. V was clipped by 4 bases and J by 7 bases; unmatched bases: 7. CDR1 is MNHEY and CDR2 is SVGEGT in the germline V gene. The CDR3 spans 14 residues.

The V call is TRBV6-2 or TRBV6-3, the J call TRBJ2-7, with a weak D call TRBD2 (6 bases). V lost 2 bases and J 7 bases, leaving 18 bases between the germline ends. Germline V CDR1 and CDR2: MNHEY, SVGEGT. The CDR3 extends over 15 amino acids. In DNA, the CDR3 is TGTGCCAGCAGTTACGCCGGAGGGGCGATGGGGGAGCAGTACGTC. Translation: CASSYAGGAMGEQYV.

The rearrangement uses TRBV7-3 and TRBJ2-2, with TRBD2 as a possible D gene (6 bases). Per germline, CDR1 SGHTA and CDR2 FQGTGA. The V and J ends lost 3 bases and 6 bases respectively, with 17 bases between them. CDR3 length equals 16 residues. The CDR3 sequence is CASSFPGSGDPGELFF. The CDR3 coding sequence is TGTGCCAGCAGCTTCCCGGGGTCGGGAGACCCCGGGGAGCTGTTTTTT.

The chain carries TRBV5-1 and TRBJ1-1, with TRBD1 matching 7 bases. The CDR3 has 14 amino acids. CDR1 is SGHRS and CDR2 is YFSETQ in the germline V gene. The V gene end was trimmed by 4 bases and the J gene end by 1 base; junction bases not matched to a gene: 4. The DNA of the CDR3 is TGCGCCAGCAGCCATTCAGGGGGGAACACTGAAGCTTTCTTT. Amino acid sequence: CASSHSGGNTEAFF.

This chain joins TRBV6-5 and TRBJ2-7; D is unclear. CDR1 is MNHEY, CDR2 SVGAGI, per germline. The CDR3 sequence is 14 residues long. V dropped 2 bases and J dropped 0 bases, with 8 bases sitting between them. CDR3 sequence (DNA): TGTGCCAGCAGTTACGAATACAGCTCCTACGAGCAGTACTTC. This encodes CASSYEYSSYEQYF.

This clone was counted a single time. V is TRBV9 and J is TRBJ2-5, with 11 bases fitting TRBD2. CDR1 and CDR2 (germline): SGDLS, YYNGEE. CDR3 length equals 16 residues. V shed 4 bases and J 0 bases; nucleotides not matched to a gene: 5. The CDR3 region is CASSSLAGGYQETQYF. CDR3 sequence (DNA): TGTGCCAGCAGCAGCTTAGCGGGGGGGTACCAAGAGACCCAGTACTTC. The complete variable domain, with remaining parts taken from reference TRBV9 and TRBJ2-5, reads DSGVTQTPKHLITATGQRVTLRCSPRSGDLSVYWYQQSLDQGLQFLIQYYNGEERAKGNILERFSAQQFPDLHSELNLSSLELGDSALYFCASSSLAGGYQETQYFGPGTRLLVL.

The chain carries TRBV7-2 and TRBJ2-5; TRBD2 agrees at 8 bases. With 6 bases clipped from V and 4 bases from J, the junction kept 10 bases outside the gene matches. CDR1 and CDR2 (germline): SGHTA, FQGNSA. The CDR3 is 15 amino acids. The CDR3 spells CASSSGGAAIETQYF. CDR3 coding DNA: TGTGCCAGCAGTTCCGGGGGGGCCGCGATAGAGACCCAGTACTTC.

This clone was seen only once. This sequence joins TRBV19 and TRBJ1-5, with D possibly TRBD1 on 6 matching bases. Trimming cost V 8 bases and J 3 bases, with 14 bases left between them. CDR3 size: 14 residues. The germline gives CDR1 LNHDA, CDR2 SQIVND (reference sequence). CDR3 loop: CASLDRMDNQPQHF. The CDR3 nucleotides read TGTGCCAGTTTAGACAGGATGGACAATCAGCCCCAGCATTTT.

The chain uses TRBV5-4 and TRBJ2-5, with 10 bases matching TRBD2. Germline values: CDR1 SGHNT, CDR2 YYREEE (reference sequence). The CDR3 runs to 16 residues. Unmatched junction bases numbered 3, after V lost 1 base and J lost 0 bases. The CDR3 region has the DNA TGTGCCAGCAGCTTGTTGCTAGCGGGGGACCAAGAGACCCAGTACTTC. This sequence encodes CASSLLLAGDQETQYF.

The V call is TRBV3-1 (or the pseudogene TRBV3-2), the J call TRBJ1-5; TRBD1 matches 8 bases. The CDR3 has 15 amino acids. Per germline, CDR1 LGHDT and CDR2 YNNKEL (reference sequence). Trimming cost V 2 bases and J 8 bases; bases outside gene matches: 8. CDR3: CASSQRTGNMEPQHF. In DNA form, the CDR3 reads TGTGCCAGCAGCCAACGGACAGGGAATATGGAGCCCCAGCATTTT.

V is TRBV12-3 or TRBV12-4 and J is TRBJ1-2; D ambiguous. The CDR3 is 13 residues long. Between the trimmed V and J ends, which lost 5 bases and 9 bases, there was a span of 16 bases. The CDR3 DNA follows: TGTGCCAGCAGTCGTACATCTCCCGGGAGCTACACCTTC. Translated: CASSRTSPGSYTF.

This rearrangement joins TRBV6-6 to TRBJ2-2; 9 nucleotides align to TRBD1. CDR1 and CDR2 (germline): MNHNY, SVGAGI (reference sequence). The trim removed 6 bases at V and 6 bases at J, leaving 8 bases unmatched. This CDR3 has 15 residues. The CDR3 loop is CASRGQGWVAGELFF. The CDR3 bases are TGTGCCAGCAGGGGACAGGGTTGGGTGGCCGGGGAGCTGTTTTTT.